Below are 2 T cell receptor beta chains sequenced from a single sample in a study of breast tumors, draining lymph nodes, adjacent tissues. TCRdb recomputed calls from the multiplex PCR reads with MiXCR, one row per CDR3 protein. The profile shows roughly 100,000 distinct CDR3 sequences, 30% of them singletons. Axillary draining lymph nodes of breast cancer patients supplied the node samples. Sequencing used axillary lymph node tissue. All receptors derive from a female donor with breast cancer. Some clones in this sample may be carry-over from other donors' samples.

Turning to this clonotype: Given a much more abundant clone one base away, this may be a read error. The V and J genes are TRBV6-2 or TRBV6-3 and TRBJ1-6; maybe TRBD1 (5 bases). Germline V gene lookup returns CDR1 MNHEY and CDR2 SVGEGT. With 5 bases removed from V and 7 bases from J, the gap between germline ends came to 15 bases. The CDR3 contains 15 residues. The CDR3 is CASSHLDIMNSPLHF. Here the CDR3 DNA reads TGTGCCAGCAGTCACCTGGACATAATGAATTCACCCCTCCACTTT.

In this sample, this clonotype turned up many times. The chain uses TRBV3-1 and TRBJ2-3; 11 bases map to TRBD2. Germline trimming cut 1 base from V and 0 bases from J; bases unmatched to any gene: 3. This CDR3 has 17 residues. Germline CDR1 LGHDT, CDR2 YNNKEL (reference sequence). The CDR3 DNA reads as TGTGCCAGCAGCCAAGCGGGACTAGCGGCTAGCACAGATACGCAGTATTTT. Amino acids: CASSQAGLAASTDTQYF.